These 24 T cell receptor beta chains originate from one sample sequenced in a study of early T cells in non-severe SARS-CoV-2 infection. TCRdb called the 5' RACE reads again in MiXCR, with one record for every CDR3 protein. Among approximately 26,000 distinct CDR3 sequences listed, about 5% were seen once. The sample consisted of whole blood. These receptors were taken from an adult who was a healthcare worker with PCR-confirmed SARS-CoV-2 infection or an uninfected control (not recorded which).

This clonotype came up many times. The gene calls are TRBV21-1 and TRBJ2-7; the table gives TRBD1 as D, unverified against the DNA. TRBV21-1 is termed a pseudogene. The length of the CDR3 is 12 residues. CDR3 sequence reads: CASRGGPYEQYF. CDR3 nucleotides: TGTGCCAGCAGGGGGGGTCCTTACGAGCAGTACTTC.

The chain carries TRBV6-6 and TRBJ2-1; the match to TRBD1 covers 7 bases. The J segment lost 5 bases and the V segment lost 6 bases, leaving 7 bases of the junction unmatched. The germline CDR1 and CDR2 sequences are MNHNY and SVGAGI (reference sequence). CDR3 size: 14 residues. The CDR3 here is CASSPKGQNNEQFF. The CDR3 coding sequence is TGTGCCAGCAGCCCCAAGGGACAGAACAATGAGCAGTTCTTC.

J is TRBJ2-7 and V is TRBV7-6, with TRBD1 matching 9 bases. V gave up 4 bases and J gave up 6 bases; unmatched junction bases: 10. The CDR3 length is 15 residues. Germline V lookup: CDR1 SGHVS, CDR2 FNYEAQ. In DNA form, the CDR3 reads TGTGCCAGCAGCTCCGGGACAGGGATCATGAGCGAGCAGTACTTC. Protein sequence: CASSSGTGIMSEQYF.

This chain joins TRBV10-1 and TRBJ2-3, with D unclear. This CDR3 has 16 amino acids. V was pared by 2 bases and J by 2 bases, with 14 bases between. The germline gives CDR1 WNHNN, CDR2 SYGVQD (reference sequence). The CDR3: CASSETTGSFTDTQYF. Here the CDR3 DNA reads TGCGCCAGCAGTGAGACCACCGGGTCATTCACAGATACGCAGTATTTT.

The chain uses TRBV2 and TRBJ2-2; 11 positions match TRBD2. This CDR3 contains 17 residues. CDR1 and CDR2 (germline): SNHLY, FYNNEI. Trimming at V came to 1 base and at J to 7 bases, leaving 8 bases not matched to a gene. The CDR3 sequence is CASSEELAGDPGGELFF. The DNA for the CDR3 is TGTGCCAGCAGTGAAGAACTAGCGGGAGACCCTGGCGGGGAGCTGTTTTTT.

This clonotype was observed many times. J is TRBJ2-1 and V is TRBV12-3 or TRBV12-4, with 7 nucleotides matching TRBD2. This CDR3 contains 15 residues. V shed 1 base and J 8 bases; nucleotides not matched to a gene: 8. The DNA for the CDR3 is TGTGCCAGCAGTTTAGGTCTAGCGGAGCATTATGAGCAGTTCTTC. Its protein product is CASSLGLAEHYEQFF.

This clonotype was found many times. The chain links TRBV18 to TRBJ1-6; D call uncertain. CDR1 and CDR2 from the germline V gene are KGHSH and LQKENI. The CDR3 spans 12 residues. The V and J ends lost 10 bases and 16 bases respectively, with 20 bases between them. CDR3 residues: CATKLDPGQLHF. As DNA, the CDR3 is TGTGCCACCAAACTCGATCCCGGGCAACTCCACTTT.

This clonotype was recorded many times. The chain has TRBV5-1 and TRBJ2-7, with TRBD2 matching over 11 bases. Germline V gene lookup returns CDR1 SGHRS and CDR2 YFSETQ. The trim removed 4 bases at V and 4 bases at J, leaving 10 bases unmatched. The CDR3 contains 16 residues. In nucleotides, the CDR3 is TGCGCCAGCAGCCCCGGGGCTAGCGGGGGGTTTTACGAGCAGTACTTC. Protein: CASSPGASGGFYEQYF.

This clonotype turned up a few times. The V call is TRBV4-2, the J call TRBJ1-5; unclear D gene. The germline V gene has CDR1 LGHNA and CDR2 YNFKEQ. With 0 bases removed from V and 5 bases from J, the gap between germline ends came to 5 bases. The CDR3 sequence is 13 residues long. CDR3 region: CASSQEEDQPQHF. The CDR3, as DNA: TGTGCCAGCAGCCAAGAAGAGGATCAGCCCCAGCATTTT.

This clonotype was recorded at least ten times. The V gene is TRBV12-3 or TRBV12-4, the J gene TRBJ1-1; TRBD1 matches 10 bases. J gave up 3 bases and V 6 bases, and 10 bases lay outside the gene matches. CDR3 length: 16 residues. The CDR3 sequence is CASRNTDRGQYTEAFF. CDR3 coding DNA: TGTGCCAGCAGAAACACAGACAGGGGGCAATACACTGAAGCTTTCTTT.

This clonotype was seen at least ten times. The CDR3 nucleotides are TGTGCCATCAGTTCCGGGGAGACCCAGTACTTC. Its protein product is CAISSGETQYF. This chain joins TRBV10-3 and TRBJ2-5, with unresolved D. Germline V lookup: CDR1 ENHRY, CDR2 SYGVKD. The CDR3 covers 11 residues. V dropped 5 bases and J dropped 5 bases, with 6 bases sitting between them.

This clonotype has a handful of counts. The germline gene is not matched at one end of the junction; a read error may be the cause. This chain joins TRBV5-1 and TRBJ2-7; TRBD2 might be the D (5 bases). This CDR3 comprises 12 residues. The germline CDR1 and CDR2 sequences are SGHRS and YFSETQ. The CDR3 here is CASSLAPGPSHF. The CDR3 DNA is TGCGCCAGCAGCTTGGCCCCCGGGCCTAGCCACTTC.

This clonotype has at least ten counts. The chain joins TRBV12-3 or TRBV12-4 to TRBJ2-7, with 10 bases lining up with TRBD2. This CDR3 is built from 14 residues. J lost 6 bases, V lost 2 bases, and 4 bases had no gene match. CDR3: CASSLSGGVFEQYF. The DNA for the CDR3 is TGTGCCAGCAGTTTAAGCGGGGGGGTCTTCGAGCAGTACTTC.

The sample holds a few counts of this clonotype. V and J are TRBV6-6 and TRBJ2-7; tentative D call: TRBD2 (5 bases). The V gene's germline CDR1 is MNHNY and CDR2 SVGAGI (reference sequence). Trimming removed 5 bases at V and 6 bases at J, with 8 bases between. The CDR3 is made up of 11 amino acids. The CDR3, as DNA: TGTGCCAGCAGTGAAGGAGGCGAGCAGTACTTC. This translates into CASSEGGEQYF.

This clonotype was detected ten times or more. The chain combines TRBV21-1 with TRBJ2-5; TRBD2 is taken as the D call from the table, unchecked against the DNA. TRBV21-1 is a pseudogene. The CDR3 is made up of 16 amino acids. The CDR3: CASSKREGRGVETQYF. CDR3 nucleotide sequence: TGTGCCAGCAGCAAAAGGGAGGGTCGAGGGGTGGAGACCCAGTACTTC.

This clonotype occurred a few times. This chain uses TRBV19 with TRBJ1-5; perhaps TRBD1 as D (5 bases). This CDR3 contains 15 residues. Trimming removed 3 bases from V and 8 bases from J, with 17 bases in between. From germline, CDR1 is LNHDA and CDR2 SQIVND (reference sequence). The CDR3 is CASSIGQVSSEPQHF. The CDR3 DNA is TGTGCCAGTAGTATCGGACAAGTATCCTCAGAGCCCCAGCATTTT.

The chain uses TRBV5-8 and TRBJ2-7, with D uncertain. This CDR3 comprises 11 residues. V was pared by 4 bases and J by 6 bases, with 8 bases between. Germline V gene sequence: CDR1 SGHTS, CDR2 YDEGEE. This chain's CDR3 is CASSPLREQYF. The CDR3 DNA reads as TGTGCCAGCAGCCCCCTACGCGAGCAGTACTTC.

This clonotype occurred a few times. V is TRBV6-5 and J is TRBJ2-2; 9 bases are shared with TRBD1. V lost 6 bases and J lost 7; bases outside the gene matches: 6. There are 14 residues in the CDR3. In germline, CDR1 is MNHEY, CDR2 SVGAGI. CDR3 sequence: CASRYRGLHGELFF. For the CDR3, the DNA is TGTGCCAGCAGATACAGGGGGCTTCACGGGGAGCTGTTTTTT.

This clonotype was found many times. The chain joins TRBV7-6 to TRBJ2-1; D gene unclear. From germline, CDR1 is SGHVS and CDR2 FNYEAQ. The CDR3 runs 13 residues. Trimming stripped 2 bases from V and 5 bases from J, with 7 bases between. The CDR3 spells CASSLIRNNEQFF. The CDR3 DNA sequence: TGTGCCAGCAGCTTAATCAGGAACAATGAGCAGTTCTTC.

This clonotype was counted between two and nine times. The chain links TRBV5-1 to TRBJ1-1; D is unresolved. Trimming left V 3 bases short and J 6 bases short, with 9 bases between. Germline CDR1 and CDR2: SGHRS and YFSETQ. This CDR3 is 12 amino acids long. CDR3: CASSSQSAEAFF. The CDR3 coding sequence is TGCGCCAGCAGCTCCCAGTCAGCTGAAGCTTTCTTT.

This clonotype was detected ten times or more. The chain has TRBV19 and TRBJ2-3; the match to TRBD1 covers 9 bases. V lost 7 bases to trimming and J lost 5 bases; unmatched junction nucleotides: 13. In germline, CDR1 is LNHDA, CDR2 SQIVND (reference sequence). The CDR3 covers 16 residues. CDR3 DNA sequence: TGTGCCAGTACAACATTAACAGGGGGCGCGGGAGATACGCAGTATTTT. It encodes CASTTLTGGAGDTQYF. Filled out from reference TRBV19 and TRBJ2-3, the complete variable domain reads DGGITQSPKYLFRKEGQNVTLSCEQNLNHDAMYWYRQDPGQGLRLIYYSQIVNDFQKGDIAEGYSVSREKKESFPLTVTSAQKNPTAFYLCASTTLTGGAGDTQYFGPGTRLTVL.

This clonotype came up many times. This sequence joins TRBV5-5 and TRBJ2-6, with D uncertain. Trimming stripped 2 bases from V and 0 bases from J, with 9 bases between. The CDR3 length is 16 residues. Germline CDR1 SGHKS, CDR2 YYEKEE (reference sequence). Here the CDR3 DNA reads TGTGCCAGCAGCTTAATTCAGCTCTCTGGGGCCAACGTCCTGACTTTC. This gives the protein CASSLIQLSGANVLTF.

This clonotype came up many times. This chain uses TRBV7-3 with TRBJ2-3; 13 bases are shared with TRBD2. The junction had 2 bases not matched to a gene; V was cut back by 2 bases and J by 6 bases. The germline gives CDR1 SGHTA, CDR2 FQGTGA. This CDR3 has 15 residues. Written as DNA, the CDR3 is TGTGCCAGCAGCTTAGGGACTAGCGGGAAGGATACGCAGTATTTT. It encodes CASSLGTSGKDTQYF.

This chain links TRBV6-2 or TRBV6-3 with TRBJ2-1, with 8 nucleotides matching TRBD2. Losses at the gene ends were 7 bases for V and 5 bases for J; bases not matched to a gene: 7. Germline CDR1 reads MNHEY; CDR2 reads SVGEGT. The CDR3 totals 14 residues. The CDR3 region has the DNA TGTGCCAGCATTCGGGGGGGGAAAAACAATGAGCAGTTCTTC. The encoded protein is CASIRGGKNNEQFF.